The entry below describes one TCR beta chain. The source of the sample is a study of T cells in tuberculosis. Germline CDR1 is SGHRS and CDR2 is YFSETQ. CDR3 length equals 16 residues. V shed 4 bases and J 2 bases; nucleotides not matched to a gene: 10. Time point specified: new active TB diagnosis, blood taken before or within 7 days of starting treatment. Profiling relied on immunoSEQ multiplex PCR, and the TCRdb table lists in-frame clones only, not all of them. The table has about 30,000 clones, about 92% seen once; the top ten hold approximately 6.2%. The source is an adult with tuberculosis. The sequences come from PBMCs, collected at tuberculosis diagnosis. This chain uses TRBV5-1 with TRBJ2-5; 8 bases agree with TRBD2. The CDR3 DNA follows: TGCGCCAGCAGCCAAACACAGCGGGAGATTCAAGAGACCCAGTACTTC. Encoded protein: CASSQTQREIQETQYF.